The 10 T cell receptor beta chains reported below all come from one sample, sequenced in a study of T cells after yellow fever vaccination. TCRdb reprocessed the 5' RACE reads with MiXCR, giving one entry per CDR3 protein. Seen here are around 110,000 distinct CDR3 sequences, 7.5% to 9.5% observed once, and the top ten hold approximately 24%. The sequencing here drew on CD8+ T cells sorted from PBMCs, taken 45 days after the yellow fever booster vaccination. The origin of the receptors is a man aged 30 to 45 who received the YFV17D yellow fever vaccine.

Many counts were recorded for this clonotype. The chain uses TRBV11-3 and TRBJ2-2; 10 bases fit TRBD2. This CDR3 has 17 amino acids. Germline V lookup: CDR1 SGHNT, CDR2 YENEEA. With V trimmed by 5 bases and J by 7 bases, 13 bases remained unmatched. The CDR3 nucleotides are TGTGCCAGCAGCGACGGGACTAGCGCTTCGGATGGCGGGGAGCTGTTTTTT. Protein sequence: CASSDGTSASDGGELFF.

This clonotype was seen only a few times. The chain combines TRBV9 with TRBJ1-3; D is undetermined. V shed 0 bases and J shed 4 bases, with 11 bases lying between them. The CDR3 covers 15 residues. CDR1 is SGDLS and CDR2 is YYNGEE in the germline V gene. The CDR3 bases are TGTGCCAGCAGCGTAGAAAAGGTGGCGGGAAACACCATATATTTT. It translates to CASSVEKVAGNTIYF.

This clonotype has at least ten counts. V and J are TRBV29-1 and TRBJ2-7; D unclear. Germline V CDR1 and CDR2: SQVTM, ANQGSEA. Trimming removed 0 bases from V and 5 bases from J, with 11 bases in between. The CDR3 is made up of 13 amino acids. The CDR3, as DNA: TGCAGCGTTGAAGATCTTGTGGTAGACGAGCAGTACTTC. Translated, it gives CSVEDLVVDEQYF.

This clonotype came up once. A much larger clone differs by one base, so this may be a read error. The chain links TRBV30 to TRBJ2-7; D unresolved. Germline loops: CDR1 GTSNPN, CDR2 SVGIG (reference sequence). The CDR3 is 12 amino acids. CDR3 nucleotides: TGTGCCTGGAGTCTAATTCCCTACAAGCAGTACTTC. Its translation is CAWSLIPYKQYF.

This clonotype was observed a few times. CDR3 nucleotide sequence: TGCAGTGAACTAGCGGGGGGCAATGAGCAGTTCTTC. The encoded protein is CSELAGGNEQFF. The V gene is TRBV20-1, the J gene TRBJ2-1; 12 nucleotides align to TRBD2. The CDR3 covers 12 residues. The germline gives CDR1 DFQATT, CDR2 SNEGSKA (reference sequence). Trimming removed 7 bases from V and 6 bases from J; junction bases left unmatched: 1.

This clonotype was observed at least ten times. The V and J genes are TRBV27 and TRBJ2-7; 8 nucleotides agree with TRBD1. The germline gives CDR1 MNHEY, CDR2 SMNVEV (reference sequence). This CDR3 has 14 amino acids. Trimming at V came to 6 bases and at J to 2 bases, leaving 6 bases not matched to a gene. CDR3 sequence reads: CASSQGARAYEQYF. CDR3 bases: TGTGCCAGCAGCCAGGGGGCGCGGGCCTACGAGCAGTACTTC.

This clonotype has a count of ten or more. J is TRBJ2-5 and V is TRBV24-1; 10 bases align to TRBD1. CDR1 and CDR2 (germline): KGHDR, SFDVKD. The CDR3 spans 17 residues. Trimming at V came to 3 bases and at J to 0 bases, leaving 6 bases not matched to a gene. This CDR3 is CATSDIRQGANQETQYF. CDR3 nucleotides: TGTGCCACCAGTGATATCCGACAGGGGGCAAACCAAGAGACCCAGTACTTC.

This clonotype was recorded many times. The chain recombines TRBV4-2 with TRBJ2-2; 9 bases are a match to TRBD2. The CDR3 length is 15 residues. Unmatched junction bases numbered 9, after V lost 7 bases and J lost 6 bases. Germline CDR1 is LGHNA and CDR2 is YNFKEQ. The CDR3 coding sequence is TGTGCCAGCACCCGCATGATAGCGGGAGCCGGGGAGCTGTTTTTT. It encodes CASTRMIAGAGELFF.

This clonotype was picked up a small number of times. V is TRBV7-8 and J is TRBJ2-6; D may be TRBD1 (5 bases). The V end was cut by 1 base, the J end by 0 bases, with 16 bases between. Germline lookup yields CDR1 SGHVS and CDR2 FQNEAQ. The CDR3 consists of 19 residues. CDR3 DNA sequence: TGTGCCAGCAGCTTAGAAGGGGTGGCCCAGGACTCTGGGGCCAACGTCCTGACTTTC. It yields the protein CASSLEGVAQDSGANVLTF.

The table lists this clonotype with many counts. This chain joins TRBV5-1 and TRBJ2-3; D is perhaps TRBD2 (5 bases). Germline assignment: CDR1 SGHRS and CDR2 YFSETQ. V was trimmed by 0 bases and J by 4 bases, leaving 9 bases between them. The CDR3 runs to 14 residues. CDR3 in amino acids: CASSLVAGPDTQYF. As DNA, the CDR3 is TGCGCCAGCAGCTTGGTTGCGGGCCCAGATACGCAGTATTTT.